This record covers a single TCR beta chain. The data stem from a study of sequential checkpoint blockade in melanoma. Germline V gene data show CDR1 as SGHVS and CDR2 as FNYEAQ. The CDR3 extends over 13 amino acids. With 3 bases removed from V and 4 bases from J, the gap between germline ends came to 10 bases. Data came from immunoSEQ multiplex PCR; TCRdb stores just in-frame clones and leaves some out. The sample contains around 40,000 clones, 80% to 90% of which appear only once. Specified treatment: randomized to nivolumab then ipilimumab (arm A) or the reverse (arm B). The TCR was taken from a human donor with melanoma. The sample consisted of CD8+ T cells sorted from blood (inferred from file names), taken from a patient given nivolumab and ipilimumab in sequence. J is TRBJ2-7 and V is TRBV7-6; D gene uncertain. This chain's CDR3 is CASSLSESYEQYF. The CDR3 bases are TGTGCCAGCAGCTTGAGTGAATCATACGAGCAGTACTTC.